The T cell receptor beta chain under discussion was sequenced for a study of response to subunit inactivated influenza vaccine. Study results and caveats: The study's authors posited that every seasonal influenza vaccination enlists few new T cells.

The sample holds a few counts of this clonotype. Its specificity is not known. There are 16 residues in the CDR3. V lost 2 bases and J 3 bases, leaving 17 bases between the germline ends. In germline, CDR1 is LGHNA, CDR2 YSLEER. TCRdb fed the RT-PCR reads into MiXCR, producing one record per CDR3 protein. The sample includes more than 600,000 distinct CDR3 sequences, under 20% seen only once; the top ten take around 9.9%. This TCR was recovered from a man in his fifties or sixties who received an inactivated influenza vaccine. The specimen was PBMCs from blood, collected less than 6 days after vaccination. The chain links TRBV4-3 to TRBJ2-7, with D unclear. The CDR3 loop is CASSQFHPNGLYEQYF. The CDR3 DNA follows: TGCGCCAGCAGCCAATTCCACCCCAACGGTCTCTACGAGCAGTACTTC.